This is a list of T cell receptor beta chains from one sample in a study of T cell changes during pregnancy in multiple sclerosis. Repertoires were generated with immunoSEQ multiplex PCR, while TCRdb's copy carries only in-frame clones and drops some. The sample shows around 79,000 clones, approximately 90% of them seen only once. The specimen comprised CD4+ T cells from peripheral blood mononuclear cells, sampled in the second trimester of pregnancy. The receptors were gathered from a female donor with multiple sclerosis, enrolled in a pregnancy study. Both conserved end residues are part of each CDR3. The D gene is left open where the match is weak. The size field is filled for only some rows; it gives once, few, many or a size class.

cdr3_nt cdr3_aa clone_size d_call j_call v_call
TGTGCCAGCAGACTTATAAAGCAGGGGTTTAATGAGCAGTTCTTC CASRLIKQGFNEQFF NA NA TRBJ2-1 TRBV28
TGTGCCAGCAGCCCCGGCGGGGCCTGGAACACTGAAGCTTTCTTT CASSPGGAWNTEAFF once NA TRBJ1-1 TRBV27
TGTGCCAGCAGCACCGGGACAGGGCCTTTCGAACAGTTCTTC CASSTGTGPFEQFF NA TRBD1 TRBJ2-1 TRBV28
TGTGCCAGCAGTTTACTGGCGGGAGATTACGAGCAGTACTTC CASSLLAGDYEQYF NA TRBD2 TRBJ2-7 TRBV28
TGTGCCAGCAGCCAGCGTACAGGGAGGGGCAAAGAGACCCAGTACTTC CASSQRTGRGKETQYF NA NA TRBJ2-5 TRBV11-3
TGTGCCAGCAGCTTAGATCGACTGACCCAGTTCTTC CASSLDRLTQFF NA NA TRBJ2-1 TRBV7-2
TGTGCCAGCAGCTTAGTACGACAGATAAATCAGCCCCAGCATTTT CASSLVRQINQPQHF once NA TRBJ1-5 TRBV7-2
TGTGCCAGCAGGGGCCGACTAGCGGGGGGCCAAGAGACCCAGTACTTC CASRGRLAGGQETQYF NA TRBD2 TRBJ2-5 TRBV25-1
TGCGCCAGCAGCTTTGGGACAGGGGTCATCACCGGGGAGCTGTTTTTT CASSFGTGVITGELFF NA TRBD1 TRBJ2-2 TRBV5-1
TGCGCCAGCAGCCCCGGGACAGGGATTGTCTATGGCTACACCTTC CASSPGTGIVYGYTF NA TRBD1 TRBJ1-2 TRBV5-1
TGTGCCAGCAGTTCCCCAGGGGGAAGGGACACTGAAGCTTTCTTT CASSSPGGRDTEAFF NA TRBD1 TRBJ1-1 TRBV28
TGTGCCAGCTCACCCCTGGCGAAGACTAGCGGAACCTACGAGCAGTACTTC CASSPLAKTSGTYEQYF NA TRBD2 TRBJ2-7 TRBV18
TGTGCCAGCAGTCCCGCGGGGAGGGGTACTGAAGCTTTCTTT CASSPAGRGTEAFF NA NA TRBJ1-1 TRBV25-1
TGCGCCAGCAGCGGGGGACTTACGAACACCGGGGAGCTGTTTTTT CASSGGLTNTGELFF NA NA TRBJ2-2 TRBV5-1
TGTGCCAGCAGTTACTCGCAGGGGGTTGGCTACACCTTC CASSYSQGVGYTF NA TRBD1 TRBJ1-2 TRBV6-6
TGTGCCAGCAGCCAGGACAGGGTAAAAGAGACCCAGTACTTC CASSQDRVKETQYF NA TRBD1 TRBJ2-5 TRBV7-2
TGCGCCAGCAGCTGGGACAGGGGAGGCTACACCTTC CASSWDRGGYTF NA TRBD1 TRBJ1-2 TRBV5-1
TGCGCCAGCAGCCAAGCCGGGGGAGACACAGATACGCAGTATTTT CASSQAGGDTDTQYF NA NA TRBJ2-3 TRBV4-3
TGTGCCAGTAGCCCGGGGGGGCACGACACAGATACGCAGTATTTT CASSPGGHDTDTQYF NA TRBD2 TRBJ2-3 TRBV19
TGCGCCAGCAGCTTTCGGACAGGGGACGAGCAGTACTTC CASSFRTGDEQYF NA TRBD1 TRBJ2-7 TRBV5-1
TGTGCCAGTAGTATAGAGGGACAGGGCTTCTCCTACGAGCAGTACTTC CASSIEGQGFSYEQYF once TRBD1 TRBJ2-7 TRBV19
TGTGCCAGCCTAACCACGGGACAGGGGGCGGATGAGCAGTTCTTC CASLTTGQGADEQFF once TRBD1 TRBJ2-1 TRBV18
TGTGCCAGCAGTGCCCGGGGGGAAGCTTTCTTT CASSARGEAFF NA NA TRBJ1-1 TRBV11-3
TGTGCCAGCAGCTTGACACTGGAGGCCACTGAAGCTTTCTTT CASSLTLEATEAFF NA NA TRBJ1-1 TRBV5-6
TGTGCCAGCAGTGATTCTACTAACTATGGCTACACCTTC CASSDSTNYGYTF NA NA TRBJ1-2 TRBV25-1
TGTGCCAGCAGCGAGATTGGTAGGGGGCGGAGACCAACCTACGAGCAGTACTTC CASSEIGRGRRPTYEQYF NA TRBD1 TRBJ2-7 TRBV5-6
TGTGCCAGCAGCCTGACAGGGGACTATGGCTACACCTTC CASSLTGDYGYTF NA TRBD1 TRBJ1-2 TRBV7-2
TGTGCCAGCAGTCCGACAGAATACGAGCAGTACTTC CASSPTEYEQYF NA NA TRBJ2-7 TRBV28
TGTGCCAGCAGCTTGGTCTCTATTGGGAGGGTCCCTGAAGCTTTCTTT CASSLVSIGRVPEAFF NA NA TRBJ1-1 TRBV5-6
TGTGCCAGCAGTCCTCGGACTAGCGGGACAAACACAGATACGCAGTATTTT CASSPRTSGTNTDTQYF NA TRBD2 TRBJ2-3 TRBV28
TGTGCCAGCAGTTCGGACAGGGCACTGAACACTGAAGCTTTCTTT CASSSDRALNTEAFF NA TRBD1 TRBJ1-1 TRBV6-5
TGTGCCAGCAGCCAAGGTTTAGCGGGACCTTACGAGCAGTACTTC CASSQGLAGPYEQYF NA TRBD2 TRBJ2-7 TRBV14
TGTGCCAGCAGCTTGGGGCAGAACACTGAAGCTTTCTTT CASSLGQNTEAFF NA NA TRBJ1-1 TRBV7-2
TGTGCCAGCAGCTTAGGGGGAGGGAACACTGAAGCTTTCTTT CASSLGGGNTEAFF NA NA TRBJ1-1 TRBV7-3
TGTGCCAGCTCACGAAACCGGGACAGGGGTATTGAAGCTTTCTTT CASSRNRDRGIEAFF NA TRBD1 TRBJ1-1 TRBV18
TGCGCCAGCAGCACCGAAGCGCCTCGCCCAGCAAATGAGCAGTTCTTC CASSTEAPRPANEQFF NA NA TRBJ2-1 TRBV5-1
TGTGCCAGCAGCTTGGCTGTAGCCATGAACACTGAAGCTTTCTTT CASSLAVAMNTEAFF NA NA TRBJ1-1 TRBV5-4
TGTGCCAGCTCACCACTAGGGGTACCCCTCCACTTT CASSPLGVPLHF NA NA TRBJ1-6 TRBV18
TGTGCCAGCAGCCCGGGGACAAATCGCACAGATACGCAGTATTTT CASSPGTNRTDTQYF NA NA TRBJ2-3 TRBV21-1
TGTGCCTGGAGTGAGTTGGCGGGCGGGGGGGCCGGTGAGCAGTACTTC CAWSELAGGGAGEQYF NA TRBD2 TRBJ2-7 TRBV30